This T cell receptor (beta chain) was sequenced for a study of blood T cell repertoires in COVID-19. The wider study: Nucleic acid was either cDNA or gDNA, and it came from T cells, B-cell-depleted T cells, or PBMCs.

Original handling: How many nucleated cells were present was estimated from reference gene primer amplification. Data came from immunoSEQ multiplex PCR; TCRdb stores just in-frame clones and leaves some out. For V, J and clone size, that table is used; D and trimming come from the DNA. This table holds hundreds of thousands of clones, around 87% found once. From germline, CDR1 is MDHEN and CDR2 SYDVKM. The CDR3 is 14 amino acids. Trimming removed 0 bases at V and 6 bases at J, with 11 bases between. The chain has TRBV28 and TRBJ1-2; a weak D match, TRBD1 (5 bases). The sample was peripheral blood. This TCR was sampled from a man between 65 and 80 years old with acute or convalescent COVID-19. The CDR3, as DNA: TGTGCCAGCAGTTTATGGGGCGGGGGGAATGGCTACACCTTC. Protein: CASSLWGGGNGYTF.